These 15 T cell receptor beta chains were sequenced from one sample in a study of blood T cell repertoires in COVID-19. Some clones are missing from TCRdb's copy, which holds only in-frame ones; the method was immunoSEQ multiplex PCR. The sample yields approximately 250,000 clones, about 88% seen once. Source material: peripheral blood. The receptors stem from a man younger than 35 with active or convalescent COVID-19.

The table lists this clone with a few counts. The sample holds other DNA sequences that translate to the same CDR3. The chain has TRBV6-1 and TRBJ2-3; TRBD2 aligns across 11 bases. J gave up 4 bases and V 2 bases, and 2 bases lay outside the gene matches. Looked up from germline, CDR1 is MNHNS and CDR2 is SASEGT. CDR3 size: 15 residues. CDR3 coding DNA: TGTGCCAGCAGTGAAAGTAGCGGGGGGGCAGATACGCAGTATTTT. This encodes CASSESSGGADTQYF.

This chain links TRBV19 with TRBJ2-3; TRBD1 is a possible D gene (6 bases). The germline V and J ends were trimmed by 3 bases and 0 bases, with 13 bases remaining between them. This CDR3 spans 16 amino acids. In germline, CDR1 is LNHDA, CDR2 SQIVND (reference sequence). The CDR3 protein is CASSINKRGSTDTQYF. In DNA, the CDR3 is TGTGCCAGTAGTATTAACAAGAGGGGGAGCACAGATACGCAGTATTTT. The complete variable domain, with remaining parts taken from reference TRBV19 and TRBJ2-3, reads DGGITQSPKYLFRKEGQNVTLSCEQNLNHDAMYWYRQDPGQGLRLIYYSQIVNDFQKGDIAEGYSVSREKKESFPLTVTSAQKNPTAFYLCASSINKRGSTDTQYFGPGTRLTVL.

The chain combines TRBV5-8 with TRBJ1-2; 7 bases line up with TRBD1. CDR1 and CDR2 (germline): SGHTS, YDEGEE. The CDR3 sequence is 15 residues long. The V and J ends lost 3 bases and 3 bases, in that order; junction bases with no gene match: 8. CDR3 residues: CASSSGQTGDYGYTF. The DNA of the CDR3 is TGTGCCAGCAGCTCGGGACAGACGGGGGACTATGGCTACACCTTC.

The chain joins TRBV29-1 to TRBJ1-4; the D is unclear. This CDR3 region has 13 residues. V lost 7 bases, J lost 1 base, and 10 bases lay in between. Germline CDR1 and CDR2: SQVTM and ANQGSEA. The DNA of the CDR3 is TGCAGCGCACTCACGATAACTAATGAAAAACTGTTTTTT. It encodes CSALTITNEKLFF.

V usage is TRBV18 and J usage is TRBJ2-5, with D possibly TRBD1 on 6 matching bases. The CDR3 is made up of 13 amino acids. Germline V gene data show CDR1 as KGHSH and CDR2 as LQKENI. Trimming took 6 bases from V and 2 from J, leaving 10 bases between them. CDR3 residues: CASSPDRQETQYF. CDR3 DNA: TGTGCCAGCTCTCCCGACAGGCAAGAGACCCAGTACTTC. The entire variable domain, with the rest obtained from reference TRBV18 and TRBJ2-5, is as follows: NAGVMQNPRHLVRRRGQEARLRCSPMKGHSHVYWYRQLPEEGLKFMVYLQKENIIDESGMPKERFSAEFPKEGPSILRIQQVVRGDSAAYFCASSPDRQETQYFGPGTRLLVL.

V is TRBV14 and J is TRBJ2-7, with 12 bases identical to TRBD2. J gave up 2 bases and V 10 bases, and 6 bases lay outside the gene matches. The CDR3 consists of 14 residues. CDR1 and CDR2 from the germline V gene are SGHDN and FVKESK. CDR3 in DNA: TGTGCCACCGCGACTAGCGGGAGCCCCTACGAGCAGTACTTC. Its protein product is CATATSGSPYEQYF.

The sample holds one count of this clone. J is TRBJ1-2 and V is TRBV10-2; no clear D gene. Germline loops: CDR1 WSHSY, CDR2 SAAADI. V was cut by 6 bases and J by 5 bases, with 13 bases left in between. The CDR3 has 13 residues. The CDR3 nucleotides are TGCGCCAGCAGACCGGCCGGGGTTTATGGCTACACCTTC. Encoded protein: CASRPAGVYGYTF.

This clone has more than one count but fewer than ten. The chain recombines TRBV25-1 with TRBJ2-7; D is possibly TRBD2 (6 bases). This CDR3 region has 12 residues. V was cut by 4 bases and J by 2 bases, with 6 bases left in between. Germline V CDR1 and CDR2: MGHDK, SYGVNS. CDR3 sequence reads: CASSGGAYEQYF. Here the CDR3 DNA reads TGTGCCAGCAGTGGCGGGGCCTACGAGCAGTACTTC.

This rearrangement joins TRBV7-6 to TRBJ1-1; tentative D call: TRBD1 (5 bases). Germline CDR1 reads SGHVS; CDR2 reads FNYEAQ. The CDR3 has 16 residues. V lost 6 bases, J lost 2 bases, and 19 bases lay in between. CDR3 nucleotide sequence: TGTGCCAGCAGTCCAGACAGCCACGGGGGAAACACTGAAGCTTTCTTT. As protein: CASSPDSHGGNTEAFF.

The V call is TRBV6-5, the J call TRBJ1-1, with 8 bases fitting TRBD1. This CDR3 has 12 residues. With V trimmed by 6 bases and J by 6 bases, 3 bases remained unmatched. Germline V CDR1 and CDR2: MNHEY, SVGAGI. The CDR3 reads CASRGTGSEAFF. The CDR3 coding sequence is TGTGCCAGCAGGGGGACAGGCTCTGAAGCTTTCTTT.

The chain couples TRBV5-4 to TRBJ2-3, with D perhaps TRBD2 (6 bases). The germline V gene encodes CDR1 SGHNT and CDR2 YYREEE (reference sequence). The V end was cut by 0 bases, the J end by 6 bases, with 14 bases between. The CDR3 is 15 residues long. CDR3 sequence (DNA): TGTGCCAGCAGCTTGGGTTGGGGGGAGTGGGATACGCAGTATTTT. Translation: CASSLGWGEWDTQYF.

V is TRBV2 and J is TRBJ2-5; 9 bases agree with TRBD2. There are 14 residues in the CDR3. V dropped 6 bases and J dropped 9; count of bases not matched to a gene: 11. Germline CDR1 SNHLY, CDR2 FYNNEI. DNA of the CDR3: TGTGCCAGCAGCGCCACCGGACTAGCGACGGCCCAGTACTTC. Protein: CASSATGLATAQYF.

This sequence joins TRBV5-1 and TRBJ2-3, with 7 positions matching TRBD2. The V gene's germline CDR1 is SGHRS and CDR2 YFSETQ. Trimming took 2 bases from V and 2 from J; bases not matched to a gene: 5. The CDR3 is 15 residues long. In DNA, the CDR3 is TGCGCCAGCAGCTTAACCGGGGGGAACACAGATACGCAGTATTTT. This sequence encodes CASSLTGGNTDTQYF. The variable domain in full, completed from reference TRBV5-1 and TRBJ2-3, reads KAGVTQTPRYLIKTRGQQVTLSCSPISGHRSVSWYQQTPGQGLQFLFEYFSETQRNKGNFPGRFSGRQFSNSRSEMNVSTLELGDSALYLCASSLTGGNTDTQYFGPGTRLTVL.

V usage is TRBV3-1 (or the pseudogene TRBV3-2) and J usage is TRBJ1-1; maybe TRBD1 (5 bases). CDR1 is LGHDT, CDR2 YNNKEL, per germline (reference sequence). The CDR3 extends over 14 amino acids. V dropped 2 bases and J dropped 5 bases, with 12 bases sitting between them. CDR3 coding DNA: TGTGCCAGCAGCCAAAGGACGGGGGTGACTGAAGCTTTCTTT. Encoded protein: CASSQRTGVTEAFF.

V gene TRBV5-4 combines with J gene TRBJ2-7; 11 bases map to TRBD2. The ends lost 0 bases at V and 5 bases at J; junction bases unmatched: 4. Germline V gene data show CDR1 as SGHNT and CDR2 as YYREEE (reference sequence). The length of the CDR3 is 15 residues. The CDR3 sequence is CASSLVLAGVNEQYF. The CDR3 nucleotides are TGTGCCAGCAGCTTGGTACTAGCGGGGGTCAACGAGCAGTACTTC. The full variable domain, completed using reference TRBV5-4 and TRBJ2-7, is ETGVTQSPTHLIKTRGQQVTLRCSSQSGHNTVSWYQQALGQGPQFIFQYYREEENGRGNFPPRFSGLQFPNYSSELNVNALELDDSALYLCASSLVLAGVNEQYFGPGTRLTVT.